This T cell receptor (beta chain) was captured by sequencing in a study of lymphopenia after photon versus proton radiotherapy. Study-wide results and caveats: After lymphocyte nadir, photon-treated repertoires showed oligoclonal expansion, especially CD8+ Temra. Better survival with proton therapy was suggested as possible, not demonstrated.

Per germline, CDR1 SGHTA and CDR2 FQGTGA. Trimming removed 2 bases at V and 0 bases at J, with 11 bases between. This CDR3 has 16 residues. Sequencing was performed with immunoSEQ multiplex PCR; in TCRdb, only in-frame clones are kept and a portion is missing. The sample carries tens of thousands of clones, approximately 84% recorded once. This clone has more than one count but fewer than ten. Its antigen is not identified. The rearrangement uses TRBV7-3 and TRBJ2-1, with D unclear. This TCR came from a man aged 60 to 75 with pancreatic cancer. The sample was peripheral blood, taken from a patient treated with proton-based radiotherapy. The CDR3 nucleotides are TGTGCCAGCAGCTTATATGGGGATAGCTCCTACAATGAGCAGTTCTTC. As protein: CASSLYGDSSYNEQFF.